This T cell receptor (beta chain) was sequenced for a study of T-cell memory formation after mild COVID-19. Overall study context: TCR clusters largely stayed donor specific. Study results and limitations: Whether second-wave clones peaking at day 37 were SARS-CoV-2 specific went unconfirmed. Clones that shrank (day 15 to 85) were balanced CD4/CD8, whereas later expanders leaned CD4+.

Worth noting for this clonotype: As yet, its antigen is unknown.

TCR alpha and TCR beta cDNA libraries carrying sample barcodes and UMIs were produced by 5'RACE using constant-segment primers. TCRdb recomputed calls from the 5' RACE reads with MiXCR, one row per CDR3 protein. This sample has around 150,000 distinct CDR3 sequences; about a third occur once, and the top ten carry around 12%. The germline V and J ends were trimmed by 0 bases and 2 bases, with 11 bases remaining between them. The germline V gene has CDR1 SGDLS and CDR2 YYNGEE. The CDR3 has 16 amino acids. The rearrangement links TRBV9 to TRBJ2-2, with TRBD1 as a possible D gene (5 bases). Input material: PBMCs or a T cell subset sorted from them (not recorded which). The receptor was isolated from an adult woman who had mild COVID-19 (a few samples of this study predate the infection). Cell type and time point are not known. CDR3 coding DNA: TGTGCCAGCAGCGTAGGTTTAGGACATAACACCGGGGAGCTGTTTTTT. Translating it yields CASSVGLGHNTGELFF.